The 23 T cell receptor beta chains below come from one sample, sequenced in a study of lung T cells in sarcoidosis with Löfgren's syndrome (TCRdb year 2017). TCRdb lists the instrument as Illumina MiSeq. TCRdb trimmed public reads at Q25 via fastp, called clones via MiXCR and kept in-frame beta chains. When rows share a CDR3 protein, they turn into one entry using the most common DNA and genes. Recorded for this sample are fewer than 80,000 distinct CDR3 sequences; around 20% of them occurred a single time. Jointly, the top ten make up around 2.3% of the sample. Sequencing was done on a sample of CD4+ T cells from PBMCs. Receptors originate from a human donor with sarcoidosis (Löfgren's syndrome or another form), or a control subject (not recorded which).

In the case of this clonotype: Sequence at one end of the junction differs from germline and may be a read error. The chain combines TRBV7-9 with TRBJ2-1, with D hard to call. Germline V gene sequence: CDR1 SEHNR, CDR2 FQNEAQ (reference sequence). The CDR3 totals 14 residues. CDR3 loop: CASEELTSYNEHFF. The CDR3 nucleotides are TGTGCCAGCGAAGAGCTCACCTCCTACAATGAGCATTTCTTC.

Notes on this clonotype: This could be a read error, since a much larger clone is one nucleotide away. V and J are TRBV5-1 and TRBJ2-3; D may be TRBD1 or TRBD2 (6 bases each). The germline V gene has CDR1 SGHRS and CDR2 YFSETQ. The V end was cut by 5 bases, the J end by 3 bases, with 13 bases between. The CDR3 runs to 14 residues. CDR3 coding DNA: TGCGCCAGCAGTTACCAGGGGAGGACAGATACGCAGTATTTT. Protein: CASSYQGRTDTQYF.

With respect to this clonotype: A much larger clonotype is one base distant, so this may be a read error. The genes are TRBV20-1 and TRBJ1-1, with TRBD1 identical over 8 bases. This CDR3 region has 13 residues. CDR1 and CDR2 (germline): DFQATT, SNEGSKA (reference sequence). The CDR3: CSATGQGGTEALF. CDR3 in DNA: TGCAGTGCTACCGGACAGGGAGGCACTGAAGCTCTCTTT.

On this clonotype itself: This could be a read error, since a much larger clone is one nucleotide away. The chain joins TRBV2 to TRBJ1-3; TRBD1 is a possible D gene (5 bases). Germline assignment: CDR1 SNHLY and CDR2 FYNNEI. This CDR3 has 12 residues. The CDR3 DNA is TGTGTCAGCATAAGGGGCTTCGACACCATATATTTT. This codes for CVSIRGFDTIYF. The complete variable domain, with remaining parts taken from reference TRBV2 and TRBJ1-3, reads EPEVTQTPSHQVTQMGQEVILRCVPISNHLYFYWYRQILGQKVEFLVSFYNNEISEKSEIFDDQFSVERPDGSNFTLKIRSTKLEDSAMYFCVSIRGFDTIYFGEGSWLTVV.

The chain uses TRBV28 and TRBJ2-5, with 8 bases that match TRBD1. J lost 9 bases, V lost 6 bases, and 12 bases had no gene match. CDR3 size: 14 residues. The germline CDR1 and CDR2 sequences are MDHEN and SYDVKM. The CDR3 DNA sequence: TGTGCCAGCAGGGACAACAACAGGGGGGAGGCCCAGTACTTC. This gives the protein CASRDNNRGEAQYF.

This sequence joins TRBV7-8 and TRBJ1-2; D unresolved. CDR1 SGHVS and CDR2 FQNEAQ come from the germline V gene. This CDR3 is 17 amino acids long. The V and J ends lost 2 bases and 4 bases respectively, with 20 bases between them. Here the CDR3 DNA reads TGTGCCAGCAGCTTAACTCCAGGCTTTAGCCCTAGCTATGGCTACACCTTC. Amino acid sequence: CASSLTPGFSPSYGYTF.

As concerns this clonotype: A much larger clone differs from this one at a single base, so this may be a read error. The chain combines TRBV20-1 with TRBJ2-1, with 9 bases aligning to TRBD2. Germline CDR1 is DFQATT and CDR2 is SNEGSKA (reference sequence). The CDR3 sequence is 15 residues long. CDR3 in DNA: TGCAGTGCTATTCAGGGGACTAGCTCCTACAATGGGCAGTTCTTC. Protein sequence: CSAIQGTSSYNGQFF.

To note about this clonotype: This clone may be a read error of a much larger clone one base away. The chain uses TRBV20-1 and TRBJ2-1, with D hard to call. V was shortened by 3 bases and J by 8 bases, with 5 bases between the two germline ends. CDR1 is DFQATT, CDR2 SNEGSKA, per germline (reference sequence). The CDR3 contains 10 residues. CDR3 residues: CSASGDEQFF. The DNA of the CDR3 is TGCAGTGCTAGTGGCGATGAGCAGTTCTTC.

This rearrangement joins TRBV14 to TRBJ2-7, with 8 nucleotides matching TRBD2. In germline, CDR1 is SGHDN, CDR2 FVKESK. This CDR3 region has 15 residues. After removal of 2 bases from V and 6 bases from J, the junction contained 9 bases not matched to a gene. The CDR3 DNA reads TGTGCCAGCAGCCAATTAGGACCCGGGAGGGGCGAGCAGTACTTC. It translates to CASSQLGPGRGEQYF.

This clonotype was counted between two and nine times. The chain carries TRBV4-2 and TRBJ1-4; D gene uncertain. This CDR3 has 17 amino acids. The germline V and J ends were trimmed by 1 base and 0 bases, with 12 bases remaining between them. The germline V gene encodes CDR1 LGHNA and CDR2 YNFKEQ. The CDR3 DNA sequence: TGTGCCAGCAGCCAAGTACAGCGAACCGCAACTAATGAAAAACTGTTTTTT. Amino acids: CASSQVQRTATNEKLFF.

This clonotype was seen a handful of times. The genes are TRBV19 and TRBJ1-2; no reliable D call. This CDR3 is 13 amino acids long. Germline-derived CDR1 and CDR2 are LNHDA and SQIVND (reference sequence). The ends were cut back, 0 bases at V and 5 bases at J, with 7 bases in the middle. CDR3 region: CASSIDPEYGYTF. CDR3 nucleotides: TGTGCCAGTAGTATAGACCCGGAATATGGCTACACCTTC.

The CDR3 region is CASSFPTPRDYNEQFF. The DNA of the CDR3 is TGTGCCAGCAGCTTTCCTACCCCCCGGGACTACAATGAGCAGTTCTTC. The chain employs TRBV7-9 and TRBJ2-1; possible D gene TRBD2, 5 bases. This CDR3 is built from 16 residues. Germline-derived CDR1 and CDR2 are SEHNR and FQNEAQ (reference sequence). Trimming took off 3 bases at V and 3 bases at J, with 15 bases between the two ends.

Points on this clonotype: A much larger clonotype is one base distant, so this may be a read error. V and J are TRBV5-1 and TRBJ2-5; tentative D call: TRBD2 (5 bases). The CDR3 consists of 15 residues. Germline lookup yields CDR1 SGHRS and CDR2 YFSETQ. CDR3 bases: TGCGCCGGCAGCTTGGGAAGCGGATACCAAGAGACCCAGTACTTC. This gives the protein CAGSLGSGYQETQYF.

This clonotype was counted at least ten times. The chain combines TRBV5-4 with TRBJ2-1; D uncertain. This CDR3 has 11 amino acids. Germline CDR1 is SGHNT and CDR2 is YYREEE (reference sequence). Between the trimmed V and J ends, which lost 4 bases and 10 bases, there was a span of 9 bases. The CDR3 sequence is CASSVVGEQFF. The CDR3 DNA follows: TGTGCCAGCAGCGTAGTAGGAGAGCAGTTCTTC. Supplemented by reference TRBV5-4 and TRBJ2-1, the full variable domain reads ETGVTQSPTHLIKTRGQQVTLRCSSQSGHNTVSWYQQALGQGPQFIFQYYREEENGRGNFPPRFSGLQFPNYSSELNVNALELDDSALYLCASSVVGEQFFGPGTRLTVL.

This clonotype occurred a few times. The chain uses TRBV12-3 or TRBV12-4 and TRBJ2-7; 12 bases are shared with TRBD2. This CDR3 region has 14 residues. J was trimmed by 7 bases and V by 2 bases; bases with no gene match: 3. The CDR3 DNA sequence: TGTGCCAGCAGTTTACTAGCGGGAGGGCCTGAGCAGTACTTC. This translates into CASSLLAGGPEQYF.

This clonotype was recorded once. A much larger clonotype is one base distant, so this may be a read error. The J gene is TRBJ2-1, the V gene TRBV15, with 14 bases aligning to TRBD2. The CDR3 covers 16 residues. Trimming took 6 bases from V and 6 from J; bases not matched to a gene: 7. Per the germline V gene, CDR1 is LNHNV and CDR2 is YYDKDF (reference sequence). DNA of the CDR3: TGTGCCACCAGAACGGGACTAGCGGGAGAGGGCAATGAGCAGTTCTTC. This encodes CATRTGLAGEGNEQFF.

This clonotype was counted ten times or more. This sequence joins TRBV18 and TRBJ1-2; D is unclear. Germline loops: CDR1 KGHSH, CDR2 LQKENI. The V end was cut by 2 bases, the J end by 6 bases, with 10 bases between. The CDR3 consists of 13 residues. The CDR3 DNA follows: TGTGCCAGCTCACCAAATTTGGGCGATGGCTACACCTTC. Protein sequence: CASSPNLGDGYTF.

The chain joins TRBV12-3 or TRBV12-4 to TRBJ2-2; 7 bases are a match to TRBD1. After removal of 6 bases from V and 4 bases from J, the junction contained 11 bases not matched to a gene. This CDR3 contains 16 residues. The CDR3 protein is CASRLRRQGSTGELFF. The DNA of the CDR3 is TGTGCCAGCAGACTCCGGAGACAGGGTAGCACCGGGGAGCTGTTTTTT.

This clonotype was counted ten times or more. This chain's CDR3 is CASSPSGVIGNQPQHF. The CDR3 DNA reads TGTGCCAGTAGTCCCTCAGGAGTTATTGGCAATCAGCCCCAGCATTTT. The chain combines TRBV19 with TRBJ1-5; the D is unclear. V was cut by 5 bases and J by 2 bases, with 16 bases left in between. The CDR3 totals 16 residues. The germline V gene encodes CDR1 LNHDA and CDR2 SQIVND (reference sequence).

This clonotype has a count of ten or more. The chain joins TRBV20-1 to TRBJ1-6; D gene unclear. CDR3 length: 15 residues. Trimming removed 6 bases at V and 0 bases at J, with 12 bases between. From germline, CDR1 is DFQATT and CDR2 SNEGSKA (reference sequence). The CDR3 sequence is CSAPVGSSYNSPLHF. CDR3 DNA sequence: TGCAGTGCCCCTGTAGGGAGCTCCTATAATTCACCCCTCCACTTT.

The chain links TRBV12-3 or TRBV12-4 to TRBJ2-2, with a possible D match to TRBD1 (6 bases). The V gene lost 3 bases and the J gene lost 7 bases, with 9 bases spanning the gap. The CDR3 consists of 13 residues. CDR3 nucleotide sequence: TGTGCCAGCAGTTTGGACAGTTTCGGGGAGCTGTTTTTT. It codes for CASSLDSFGELFF.

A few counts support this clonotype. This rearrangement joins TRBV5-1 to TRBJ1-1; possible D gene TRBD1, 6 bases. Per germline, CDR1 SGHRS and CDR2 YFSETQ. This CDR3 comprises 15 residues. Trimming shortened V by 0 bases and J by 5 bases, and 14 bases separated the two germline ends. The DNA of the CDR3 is TGCGCCAGCAGCTTGGTCGCAGGGGCTATGACTGAAGCTTTCTTT. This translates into CASSLVAGAMTEAFF.

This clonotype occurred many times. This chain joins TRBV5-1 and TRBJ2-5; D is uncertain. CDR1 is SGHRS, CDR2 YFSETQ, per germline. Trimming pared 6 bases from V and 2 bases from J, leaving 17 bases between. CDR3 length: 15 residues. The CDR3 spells CASTTGDPLQETQYF. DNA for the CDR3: TGCGCCAGCACCACCGGCGACCCCCTACAAGAGACCCAGTACTTC. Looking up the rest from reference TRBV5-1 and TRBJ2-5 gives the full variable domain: KAGVTQTPRYLIKTRGQQVTLSCSPISGHRSVSWYQQTPGQGLQFLFEYFSETQRNKGNFPGRFSGRQFSNSRSEMNVSTLELGDSALYLCASTTGDPLQETQYFGPGTRLLVL.